Sequencing of this T cell receptor (beta chain) was carried out in a study of blood T cell repertoires in COVID-19. As for the study in general: The study drew acute and convalescent COVID-19 samples from the United States, Italy and Spain. PBMCs, B-cell-depleted T cells, or T cells provided the cDNA or gDNA that made up the material.

In the original workflow: By means of reference gene primer amplification, nucleated cell counts were estimated. The assay was immunoSEQ multiplex PCR, and TCRdb's table has in-frame clones only and misses some. V, J and clone size are those of that table, while D and trimming were read from the DNA. This table holds over 50,000 clones, roughly two thirds found once. Followed longitudinally, the Seattle patients had been enrolled during active infection. From germline, CDR1 is LNHDA and CDR2 SQIVND (reference sequence). V lost 5 bases to trimming and J lost 2 bases; unmatched junction nucleotides: 6. This CDR3 is built from 15 residues.

Sample: peripheral blood. The V call is TRBV19, the J call TRBJ2-1, with 7 positions matching TRBD2. This sequence originates from a woman between 70 and 85 years old with COVID-19, enrolled during active disease. In DNA, the CDR3 is TGTGCCAGTAGTGGATCTAGCGGACCCTACAATGAGCAGTTCTTC. Translation: CASSGSSGPYNEQFF.